This entry lists 22 T cell receptor beta chains sequenced from one sample in a study of blood T cells in healthy people across ages. Using a J-beta primer mix together with a sample-barcoded 5' primer, a second PCR was run for about 7 to 12 cycles. TCRdb analysed the 5' RACE reads with MiXCR anew, one entry per CDR3 protein. Of approximately 780,000 distinct CDR3 sequences listed, about 26% are singletons. These data were also reused for a study on T cells of mothers and their children.

The sample taken for sequencing was blood. All receptors come from a boy younger than 18 in good health.

The table lists this clonotype with many counts. This chain connects TRBV2 to TRBJ2-6; D not certain. V gave up 4 bases and J gave up 0 bases, with 7 bases separating them. Germline CDR1 is SNHLY and CDR2 is FYNNEI. This CDR3 spans 15 amino acids. DNA of the CDR3: TGTGCCAGCAGTGGGGCTCCCTCTGGGGCCAACGTCCTGACTTTC. Translation: CASSGAPSGANVLTF.

The chain carries TRBV9 and TRBJ2-2, with D perhaps TRBD2 (5 bases). The germline gives CDR1 SGDLS, CDR2 YYNGEE. V was cut by 4 bases and J by 1 base, with 11 bases left in between. The CDR3 spans 15 residues. CDR3 residues: CASSPRGGNTGELFF. Here the CDR3 DNA reads TGTGCCAGCAGCCCCAGAGGAGGGAACACCGGGGAGCTGTTTTTT.

This clonotype appeared a few times. The chain has TRBV9 and TRBJ2-2; the D is unclear. Germline CDR1 is SGDLS and CDR2 is YYNGEE. With 0 bases removed from V and 7 bases from J, the gap between germline ends came to 1 base. There are 11 residues in the CDR3. This CDR3 reads CASSVGGELFF. In DNA, the CDR3 is TGTGCCAGCAGCGTAGGCGGGGAGCTGTTTTTT.

The chain uses TRBV12-3 or TRBV12-4 and TRBJ2-5; TRBD2 agrees at 12 bases. Losses at the gene ends were 6 bases for V and 3 bases for J; bases not matched to a gene: 11. The CDR3 contains 17 residues. CDR3 amino acids: CASSPGLAGYTKETQYF. The CDR3 nucleotides read TGTGCCAGCAGCCCGGGACTAGCGGGCTATACTAAAGAGACCCAGTACTTC.

This clonotype appeared a few times. The gene calls are TRBV29-1 and TRBJ2-2; D is perhaps TRBD1 (6 bases). CDR1 and CDR2 (germline): SQVTM, ANQGSEA. The CDR3 covers 14 residues. The germline V and J ends were trimmed by 4 bases and 1 base, with 10 bases remaining between them. CDR3 residues: CSVGVQGNTGELFF. CDR3 DNA: TGCAGCGTTGGGGTACAGGGGAACACCGGGGAGCTGTTTTTT.

On this clonotype: At one end the junction does not follow the germline gene, possibly because of a read error. The gene calls are TRBV13 and TRBJ2-2; the match to TRBD1 covers 7 bases. Per germline, CDR1 PRHDT and CDR2 FYEKMQ (reference sequence). The CDR3 has 17 amino acids. The CDR3 coding sequence is TGTGCCAGCAGTCGGGACCGAAATCAAGGGGGCACCGGGGAGCGGTTTTTT. The encoded protein is CASSRDRNQGGTGERFF.

V gene TRBV7-2 combines with J gene TRBJ1-1, with D tentatively TRBD1 (5 bases). CDR1 SGHTA and CDR2 FQGNSA come from the germline V gene. V was cut by 6 bases and J by 0 bases, with 17 bases left in between. The CDR3 runs to 16 residues. For the CDR3, the DNA is TGTGCCAGCAGGCCGACGACGGGGGGTGTGAACACTGAAGCTTTCTTT. Protein product: CASRPTTGGVNTEAFF.

The chain employs TRBV7-2 and TRBJ2-4; D is tentatively TRBD1 or TRBD2 (6 bases each). The CDR3 loop spans 16 amino acids. The V and J ends lost 2 bases and 7 bases respectively, with 18 bases between them. From germline, CDR1 is SGHTA and CDR2 FQGNSA. This CDR3 reads CASSLSSGPGENIQYF. The CDR3 DNA follows: TGTGCCAGCAGCTTAAGTAGCGGTCCAGGGGAGAACATTCAGTACTTC.

The sample holds a few counts of this clonotype. The chain uses TRBV27 and TRBJ2-2; D is ambiguous. The V gene's germline CDR1 is MNHEY and CDR2 SMNVEV (reference sequence). The CDR3 sequence is 12 residues long. V lost 1 base to trimming and J lost 8 bases, with 5 bases between them. The CDR3 spells CASSLLRGELFF. DNA of the CDR3: TGTGCCAGCAGTTTATTGCGGGGGGAGCTGTTTTTT.

This clonotype was found many times. V gene TRBV20-1 combines with J gene TRBJ2-5, with TRBD2 matching over 7 bases. The CDR3 covers 12 residues. Looked up from germline, CDR1 is DFQATT and CDR2 is SNEGSKA (reference sequence). Germline trimming cut 0 bases from V and 5 bases from J; bases unmatched to any gene: 0. This chain's CDR3 is CSAREGGETQYF. The CDR3 DNA is TGCAGTGCTAGAGAGGGAGGGGAGACCCAGTACTTC.

This clonotype was observed a handful of times. This chain joins TRBV7-2 and TRBJ2-2; TRBD2 matches at 7 bases. The CDR3 is made up of 16 amino acids. With 2 bases clipped from V and 4 bases from J, the junction kept 7 bases outside the gene matches. Germline CDR1 reads SGHTA; CDR2 reads FQGNSA. CDR3 loop: CASSLTRGEGTGELFF. For the CDR3, the DNA is TGTGCCAGCAGCTTAACCCGGGGGGAAGGCACCGGGGAGCTGTTTTTT.

V usage is TRBV5-1 and J usage is TRBJ2-3, with 7 bases fitting TRBD1. Germline CDR1 reads SGHRS; CDR2 reads YFSETQ. This CDR3 has 15 residues. The J segment lost 2 bases and the V segment lost 4 bases, leaving 7 bases of the junction unmatched. CDR3 sequence (DNA): TGCGCCAGCAGCCTCAGACAGGGCCCCACAGATACGCAGTATTTT. Translating it yields CASSLRQGPTDTQYF. The whole variable domain, remainder taken from reference TRBV5-1 and TRBJ2-3, is KAGVTQTPRYLIKTRGQQVTLSCSPISGHRSVSWYQQTPGQGLQFLFEYFSETQRNKGNFPGRFSGRQFSNSRSEMNVSTLELGDSALYLCASSLRQGPTDTQYFGPGTRLTVL.

The rearrangement joins TRBV18 to TRBJ1-1; the D is unclear. This CDR3 spans 14 amino acids. V lost 4 bases to trimming and J lost 1 base, with 10 bases between them. Germline CDR1 reads KGHSH; CDR2 reads LQKENI. In DNA form, the CDR3 reads TGTGCCAGCTCACTTCAATTCAGGAACACTGAAGCTTTCTTT. Its translation: CASSLQFRNTEAFF.

This sequence joins TRBV6-1 and TRBJ2-3; maybe TRBD2 (7 bases). The CDR3 covers 15 residues. Trimming left V 11 bases short and J 4 bases short, with 22 bases between. Germline assignment: CDR1 MNHNS and CDR2 SASEGT. CDR3 sequence (DNA): TGTGCCTCCACAGTAGGGGGGGCCTCGCCAGATACGCAGTATTTT. It encodes CASTVGGASPDTQYF.

A few counts support this clonotype. The chain recombines TRBV20-1 with TRBJ2-5, with TRBD1 identical over 7 bases. CDR3 length equals 16 residues. Trimming cost V 0 bases and J 2 bases; bases outside gene matches: 9. Germline values: CDR1 DFQATT, CDR2 SNEGSKA (reference sequence). This CDR3 is CSARDPRGQLQETQYF. In DNA, the CDR3 is TGCAGTGCTAGAGATCCACGGGGACAGCTTCAAGAGACCCAGTACTTC.

The CDR3 protein is CSARDPTSGGMSLETQYF. The CDR3 region has the DNA TGCAGTGCTAGAGATCCCACTAGCGGGGGGATGTCATTGGAGACCCAGTACTTC. The chain uses TRBV20-1 and TRBJ2-5, with 12 bases lining up with TRBD2. Germline CDR1 reads DFQATT; CDR2 reads SNEGSKA (reference sequence). This CDR3 is built from 18 residues. Trimming cost V 0 bases and J 5 bases; bases outside gene matches: 13.

V usage is TRBV6-2 or TRBV6-3 and J usage is TRBJ2-7; no firm D call. With 0 bases removed from V and 6 bases from J, the gap between germline ends came to 6 bases. Germline assignment: CDR1 MNHEY and CDR2 SVGEGT. This CDR3 contains 12 residues. The CDR3 sequence: CASSYSISEQYF. The CDR3 DNA is TGTGCCAGCAGTTACTCGATCTCCGAGCAGTACTTC.

This chain uses TRBV6-1 with TRBJ2-6; D is undetermined. CDR3 length: 15 residues. Germline V lookup: CDR1 MNHNS, CDR2 SASEGT. V lost 8 bases and J 3 bases, leaving 14 bases between the germline ends. The CDR3 region has the DNA TGTGCCAGCGCTCAGAGAGTGGATGGGGCCAACGTCCTGACTTTC. This sequence encodes CASAQRVDGANVLTF.

V is TRBV7-9 and J is TRBJ2-5; 10 bases fit TRBD1. The DNA end lines up better with TRBJ2-1; the J call may be wrong. The germline V gene encodes CDR1 SEHNR and CDR2 FQNEAQ (reference sequence). This CDR3 comprises 16 residues. CDR3 in amino acids: CASSLSRDRGSGEQFF. The CDR3 DNA reads as TGTGCCAGCAGCTTATCCCGGGACAGGGGTAGCGGTGAGCAGTTCTTC.

This clonotype was seen a few times. This chain links TRBV5-5 with TRBJ1-3; tentatively, D is TRBD1 (5 bases). V gave up 0 bases and J gave up 4 bases, with 14 bases separating them. The CDR3 runs 16 residues. CDR1 SGHKS and CDR2 YYEKEE come from the germline V gene (reference sequence). The CDR3 nucleotides read TGTGCCAGCAGCTTGGACCCGGGGGGGTACGGAAACACCATATATTTT. Residues: CASSLDPGGYGNTIYF. Full variable domain (missing parts from reference TRBV5-5 and TRBJ1-3): DAGVTQSPTHLIKTRGQQVTLRCSPISGHKSVSWYQQVLGQGPQFIFQYYEKEERGRGNFPDRFSARQFPNYSSELNVNALLLGDSALYLCASSLDPGGYGNTIYFGEGSWLTVV.

The chain uses TRBV5-1 and TRBJ1-1; the match to TRBD1 covers 9 bases. Trimming cost V 4 bases and J 5 bases; bases outside gene matches: 6. The CDR3 runs 14 residues. CDR1 SGHRS and CDR2 YFSETQ come from the germline V gene. This chain's CDR3 is CASSGRTGETEAFF. As DNA, the CDR3 is TGCGCCAGCAGCGGAAGGACAGGGGAGACTGAAGCTTTCTTT.

This clonotype was seen once. The chain links TRBV4-2 to TRBJ2-5; maybe TRBD1 (6 bases). The closer fit of TRBJ2-1 to the DNA end suggests the J call may be wrong. The CDR3 is 14 residues long. In germline, CDR1 is LGHNA, CDR2 YNFKEQ. In DNA form, the CDR3 reads TGTGCCAGCAGCCAAGCATCTCAGGGGAACGAGCAGTTCTTC. Translating it yields CASSQASQGNEQFF.